The present entry profiles one TCR beta chain with its context. Labeling with CFSE marked some 200,000 responder cells, which were plated with some 200,000 irradiated, violet-dye-labeled stimulator cells. Sequencing used immunoSEQ multiplex PCR; TCRdb keeps in-frame clones, though not all of them. The table has about 21,000 clones, around 41% seen once. These data are taken from a study of graft-versus-host responses after intestinal transplantation. Study as a whole: The study gave all recipients anti-thymocyte globulin induction, then tacrolimus and steroids for 2 to 3 years. Regarding the study as a whole: HvG clone declines early post-transplant were associated with peak circulating GvH levels. GvH clones turned up in recipient marrow; some had shown up first in ileum or blood. Individuals carrying graft-donor T cell macrochimerism showed high graft-versus-host to host-versus-graft clonal ratios in allografts.

The source material was alloreactive CD8+ T cells from a mixed lymphocyte reaction culture, sampled before intestinal transplant. Noted subset: CFSE-low proliferating T cells sorted from approximately six-day pre-transplant mixed lymphocyte reaction (GvH or HvG direction). The source of this sequence is a human patient who received an intestinal transplant.

CDR3 DNA sequence: TGTGCCAGCAGCTTAACAGGGCCCTATAATGAAAAACTGTTTTTT. Protein product: CASSLTGPYNEKLFF. The rearrangement uses TRBV7-9 and TRBJ1-4; D perhaps matches TRBD1 (6 bases). Germline CDR1 and CDR2: SEHNR and FQNEAQ (reference sequence). V was pared by 2 bases and J by 4 bases, with 11 bases between. The CDR3 spans 15 residues.